Included here is one T cell receptor beta chain sequence, with context. Its antigen remains unknown. CDR1 and CDR2 from the germline V gene are MNHNY and SVGAGI (reference sequence). Trimming left V 7 bases short and J 2 bases short, with 14 bases between. This CDR3 contains 14 residues. These data originate in a study of OX40 agonist ivuxolimab in advanced cancers. Looking at the study overall: Ivuxolimab, an agonistic anti-OX40 (CD134) antibody, was given to patients. Participants could have had prior anti-PD-1, anti-PD-L1 or anti-CTLA-4 therapy, and more than 35% had some. Three patients, one with hepatocellular carcinoma and two with cutaneous melanoma, responded partially. Study conclusions and caveats: CD4+ T cells averaged fewer expanded clones than CD8+ T cells.

The repertoire was sequenced with immunoSEQ multiplex PCR; TCRdb's copy has only in-frame clones and lacks some. Counted here are under 50,000 clones, 88% occurring once; the ten biggest clones make up 3% to 4%. The rearrangement joins TRBV6-6 to TRBJ1-1, with no clear D. The TCR was taken from an adult with an advanced solid tumor such as melanoma, head and neck, liver or kidney cancer. This specimen consisted of CD4+ or CD8+ T cells sorted from blood, obtained in a trial of the OX40 agonist ivuxolimab. The CDR3 protein is CASTLLAGNTEAFF. The DNA of the CDR3 is TGTGCCAGCACCCTCTTGGCGGGTAACACTGAAGCTTTCTTT.